Each of the 32 T cell receptor beta chains below was sequenced from the same sample in a study of graft-versus-host responses after intestinal transplantation. Sequencing was performed with immunoSEQ multiplex PCR; in TCRdb, only in-frame clones are kept and a portion is missing. The table records about 110,000 clones, approximately 90% of them present only once. Antigens for these TCRs are unknown. The input for sequencing was unstimulated CD4+ T cells sorted from spleen or lymph node cells, taken before transplant. These receptors were obtained from a human donor who was the organ donor for an intestinal transplant.

The sample holds one count of this clone. V and J are TRBV6-1 and TRBJ2-5; 13 positions agree with TRBD2. V lost 4 bases and J lost 2; bases outside the gene matches: 7. The CDR3 length is 17 residues. Germline CDR1 reads MNHNS; CDR2 reads SASEGT. The DNA of the CDR3 is TGTGCCAGCAGTGCCGACACTAGCGGGGGGGGACAAGAGACCCAGTACTTC. Amino acids: CASSADTSGGGQETQYF.

The chain carries TRBV5-1 and TRBJ1-6; D gene uncertain. The CDR3 loop spans 14 amino acids. Germline V gives CDR1 SGHRS, CDR2 YFSETQ. The ends were cut back, 0 bases at V and 8 bases at J, with 9 bases in the middle. CDR3 protein: CASSLGQAYSPLHF. In nucleotides, the CDR3 is TGCGCCAGCAGCTTGGGGCAGGCCTATTCACCCCTCCACTTT.

The chain recombines TRBV10-1 with TRBJ2-3; D remains ambiguous. Germline values: CDR1 WNHNN, CDR2 SYGVQD (reference sequence). Between the trimmed V and J ends, which lost 4 bases and 2 bases, there was a span of 4 bases. The CDR3 is 12 amino acids. The CDR3 DNA sequence: TGCGCCAGCAGTGCAAACACAGATACGCAGTATTTT. This sequence encodes CASSANTDTQYF.

This clone was seen more than once but under ten times. This chain connects TRBV7-8 to TRBJ1-4; 9 bases align to TRBD1. The CDR3 has 14 amino acids. From germline, CDR1 is SGHVS and CDR2 FQNEAQ. J gave up 6 bases and V 6 bases, and 5 bases lay outside the gene matches. CDR3: CASSTQGAHEKLFF. In DNA form, the CDR3 reads TGTGCCAGCAGTACACAGGGGGCTCATGAAAAACTGTTTTTT.

The gene calls are TRBV19 and TRBJ1-6; 7 bases agree with TRBD1. The CDR3 totals 17 residues. J lost 10 bases, V lost 5 bases, and 17 bases had no gene match. Germline CDR1 LNHDA, CDR2 SQIVND (reference sequence). In DNA form, the CDR3 reads TGTGCCAGTAGTGAATACTCAACAGGGGAGCGGCTATCACCCCTCCACTTT. Protein product: CASSEYSTGERLSPLHF.

The rearrangement joins TRBV7-9 to TRBJ2-7; D uncertain. CDR1 SEHNR and CDR2 FQNEAQ come from the germline V gene (reference sequence). The length of the CDR3 is 14 residues. Trimming cost V 3 bases and J 0 bases, with 9 bases left between them. The CDR3 coding sequence is TGTGCCAGCAGCTTGGACCCCGTCTCCTACGAGCAGTACTTC. Residues: CASSLDPVSYEQYF.

This rearrangement joins TRBV7-3 to TRBJ1-2, with D tentatively TRBD1 (5 bases). Germline CDR1 and CDR2: SGHTA and FQGTGA. CDR3 length: 14 residues. The V end lost 1 base, the J end lost 10 bases, and 16 bases lay between the germline ends. In DNA, the CDR3 is TGTGCCAGCAGCTTAAGCGGGACCCAAAGTGCCTACACCTTC. It is translated as CASSLSGTQSAYTF.

A single count supports this clone. This chain connects TRBV11-2 to TRBJ2-7; 8 nucleotides agree with TRBD1. The CDR3 loop spans 16 amino acids. V lost 1 base and J lost 6; bases outside the gene matches: 11. Germline V gives CDR1 SGHAT, CDR2 FQNNGV. The CDR3 reads CASSLGLGRGPPEQYF. The CDR3 DNA reads as TGTGCCAGCAGCTTAGGGCTGGGCAGGGGGCCGCCCGAGCAGTACTTC.

The gene calls are TRBV11-2 and TRBJ1-4, with a tentative D call TRBD1 (5 bases). This CDR3 is built from 15 residues. V dropped 1 base and J dropped 1 base, with 7 bases sitting between them. From germline, CDR1 is SGHAT and CDR2 FQNNGV. DNA for the CDR3: TGTGCCAGCAGCTTAGGGGGGGGAACTAATGAAAAACTGTTTTTT. Its translation: CASSLGGGTNEKLFF.

V gene TRBV7-9 combines with J gene TRBJ1-2; 7 bases are a match to TRBD1. The V and J ends lost 5 bases and 3 bases, in that order; junction bases with no gene match: 6. Germline assignment: CDR1 SEHNR and CDR2 FQNEAQ (reference sequence). This CDR3 spans 14 amino acids. CDR3 nucleotide sequence: TGTGCCAGCAGCCCCAGGGACAGTGACTATGGCTACACCTTC. The encoded protein is CASSPRDSDYGYTF.

About this clone itself: Germline and junction disagree at one end, which may indicate a read error. CDR3 sequence reads: CASSLVSGTANTGELFF. The CDR3 bases are TGTGCTAGCAGCTTAGTCTCCGGGACCGCGAACACCGGGGAGCTGTTTTTT. The chain is built from TRBV7-7 and TRBJ2-2; D is tentatively TRBD1 or TRBD2 (5 bases each). This CDR3 contains 17 residues. In germline, CDR1 is SSHAT, CDR2 FNYEAQ (reference sequence).

This rearrangement joins TRBV30 to TRBJ2-3; D might be TRBD2 (5 bases). Germline V gives CDR1 GTSNPN, CDR2 SVGIG (reference sequence). Between the trimmed V and J ends, which lost 0 bases and 0 bases, there was a span of 13 bases. This CDR3 has 16 amino acids. CDR3 protein: CAWSVPVASSTDTQYF. The CDR3 DNA is TGTGCCTGGAGTGTACCGGTAGCGAGCAGCACAGATACGCAGTATTTT. Combining the CDR3 with reference TRBV30 and TRBJ2-3 gives the whole variable domain SQTIHQWPATLVQPVGSPLSLECTVEGTSNPNLYWYRQAAGRGLQLLFYSVGIGQISSEVPQNLSASRPQDRQFILSSKKLLLSDSGFYLCAWSVPVASSTDTQYFGPGTRLTVL.

V is TRBV7-2 and J is TRBJ2-1, with D possibly matching TRBD1 (6 bases). Germline CDR1 reads SGHTA; CDR2 reads FQGNSA. The CDR3 is 14 amino acids. V lost 5 bases, J lost 5 bases, and 13 bases lay in between. The CDR3 DNA reads as TGTGCCAGCAGCCCGGGACATCAAAACAATGAGCAGTTCTTC. Its protein is CASSPGHQNNEQFF.

The gene calls are TRBV7-8 and TRBJ2-1; TRBD2 matches 7 bases. V shed 5 bases and J 0 bases; nucleotides not matched to a gene: 13. This CDR3 spans 18 amino acids. Germline V gives CDR1 SGHVS, CDR2 FQNEAQ. The CDR3 DNA is TGTGCCAGCAGCAGTCCTAGCGGTCAGTCGAGCTCCTACAATGAGCAGTTCTTC. This gives the protein CASSSPSGQSSSYNEQFF.

The CDR3 DNA reads TGTGCCAGCAGTCGGACAGTTGGGTATGAAGCTTTCTTT. It encodes CASSRTVGYEAFF. This rearrangement joins TRBV6-4 to TRBJ1-1, with a tentative D call TRBD1 (6 bases). This CDR3 has 13 amino acids. V lost 5 bases and J 7 bases, leaving 14 bases between the germline ends. Germline-derived CDR1 and CDR2 are MRHNA and SNTAGT.

The chain recombines TRBV7-9 with TRBJ2-1, with D hard to call. V was pared by 2 bases and J by 4 bases, with 12 bases between. CDR1 and CDR2 (germline): SEHNR, FQNEAQ (reference sequence). CDR3 length equals 15 residues. In DNA form, the CDR3 reads TGTGCCAGCAGCTTAAAGGATTTGAGATACAATGAGCAGTTCTTC. Its protein product is CASSLKDLRYNEQFF.

This sequence joins TRBV5-6 and TRBJ2-3, with 7 bases aligning to TRBD1. V was clipped by 4 bases and J by 2 bases; unmatched bases: 4. CDR3 length equals 14 residues. CDR1 and CDR2 from the germline V gene are SGHDT and YYEEEE. Here the CDR3 reads CASSKGTVTDTQYF. The CDR3 DNA reads as TGTGCCAGCAGCAAGGGGACAGTCACAGATACGCAGTATTTT.

This clone was counted a few times. This rearrangement joins TRBV6-1 to TRBJ2-5; 12 nucleotides agree with TRBD2. This CDR3 has 16 amino acids. The ends lost 4 bases at V and 2 bases at J; junction bases unmatched: 5. Germline V gene data show CDR1 as MNHNS and CDR2 as SASEGT. Here the CDR3 DNA reads TGTGCCAGCAGTGTCCTAGCGGGGGGGCTTCAAGAGACCCAGTACTTC. Amino acids: CASSVLAGGLQETQYF.

The V call is TRBV6-5, the J call TRBJ1-2; D might be TRBD1 (6 bases). This CDR3 contains 12 residues. The germline V and J ends were trimmed by 6 bases and 8 bases, with 13 bases remaining between them. From germline, CDR1 is MNHEY and CDR2 SVGAGI. CDR3 amino acids: CASSPEGGGYTF. CDR3 nucleotide sequence: TGTGCCAGCAGCCCCGAGGGGGGAGGCTACACCTTC.

The V gene is TRBV18, the J gene TRBJ1-1; unclear D gene. CDR1 is KGHSH, CDR2 LQKENI, per germline. CDR3 length: 13 amino acids. Trimming took 10 bases from V and 0 from J, leaving 12 bases between them. The CDR3 nucleotides are TGTGCCACCTCGGACGGAATGAACACTGAAGCTTTCTTT. Protein: CATSDGMNTEAFF. The whole variable domain, filled in from reference TRBV18 and TRBJ1-1, reads NAGVMQNPRHLVRRRGQEARLRCSPMKGHSHVYWYRQLPEEGLKFMVYLQKENIIDESGMPKERFSAEFPKEGPSILRIQQVVRGDSAAYFCATSDGMNTEAFFGQGTRLTVV.

This clone occurred once. V is TRBV4-1 and J is TRBJ2-3, with 9 positions matching TRBD2. The V segment lost 1 base and the J segment 8 bases; nucleotides outside the gene matches: 4. The germline V gene encodes CDR1 MGHRA and CDR2 YSYEKL. The CDR3 consists of 14 residues. Here the CDR3 reads CASSQVAGVVTQYF. CDR3 nucleotides: TGCGCCAGCAGCCAAGTAGCGGGAGTGGTTACGCAGTATTTT.

The genes are TRBV20-1 and TRBJ1-4, with D hard to call. The CDR3 runs to 11 residues. V was pared by 5 bases and J by 13 bases, with 14 bases between. CDR1 is DFQATT and CDR2 is SNEGSKA in the germline V gene (reference sequence). The CDR3 DNA is TGCAGTGCTGAAGCGGGGAGTCGACTGTTTTTT. Translating it yields CSAEAGSRLFF.

In DNA form, the CDR3 reads TGTGCCAGCAGTTTAAGACAGAGCAATCAGCCCCAGCATTTT. It encodes CASSLRQSNQPQHF. The rearrangement links TRBV27 to TRBJ1-5; the D gene is possibly TRBD1 (5 bases). The CDR3 is made up of 14 amino acids. The V end was cut by 2 bases, the J end by 1 base, with 6 bases between. Germline V CDR1 and CDR2: MNHEY, SMNVEV (reference sequence).

This clone was recorded only once. The chain couples TRBV4-2 to TRBJ2-1, with 8 bases identical to TRBD2. The CDR3 extends over 16 amino acids. V shed 4 bases and J 0 bases; nucleotides not matched to a gene: 5. Germline CDR1 and CDR2: LGHNA and YNFKEQ. Here the CDR3 reads CASSPVSGSSYNEQFF. The CDR3 DNA reads TGTGCCAGCAGCCCCGTGAGCGGGAGCTCCTACAATGAGCAGTTCTTC.

The chain links TRBV2 to TRBJ2-3, with 7 nucleotides matching TRBD1. V lost 8 bases, J lost 8 bases, and 10 bases stayed unmatched. Germline V gene sequence: CDR1 SNHLY, CDR2 FYNNEI. This CDR3 has 13 amino acids. CDR3 sequence: CASERQGKVTQYF. The CDR3 nucleotides are TGTGCCAGCGAGAGACAGGGTAAAGTTACGCAGTATTTT.

Regarding this clone: One end of the junction varies from germline; a read error may be responsible. The genes are TRBV10-3 and TRBJ1-1, with D possibly matching TRBD1 (6 bases). There are 13 residues in the CDR3. Germline loops: CDR1 ENHRY, CDR2 SYGVKD. CDR3 DNA sequence: TGTGCCATCAATCAGGGGTTGAAAACTGAAGCTTTCTTT. This sequence encodes CAINQGLKTEAFF.

This rearrangement joins TRBV4-2 to TRBJ2-5; the match to TRBD2 covers 9 bases. This CDR3 contains 16 residues. Germline V gene lookup returns CDR1 LGHNA and CDR2 YNFKEQ. V was clipped by 2 bases and J by 2 bases; unmatched bases: 6. CDR3 region: CASSQSASGEQETQYF. CDR3 nucleotide sequence: TGTGCCAGCAGCCAAAGTGCTAGCGGGGAGCAAGAGACCCAGTACTTC.

The CDR3 protein is CASSYDSFAEAFF. DNA for the CDR3: TGTGCCAGCAGCTATGACAGTTTCGCGGAAGCTTTCTTT. The chain has TRBV11-3 and TRBJ1-1, with a weak D call TRBD1 (5 bases). The germline V gene encodes CDR1 SGHNT and CDR2 YENEEA. The germline V and J ends were trimmed by 4 bases and 8 bases, with 14 bases remaining between them. This CDR3 comprises 13 residues.

This chain joins TRBV5-6 and TRBJ2-3, with D perhaps matching TRBD1 (5 bases). The V gene lost 3 bases and the J gene lost 0 bases, with 14 bases spanning the gap. CDR1 and CDR2 from the germline V gene are SGHDT and YYEEEE. The length of the CDR3 is 16 residues. The CDR3 protein is CASSSLDRYSTDTQYF. The CDR3 bases are TGTGCCAGCAGCTCCCTAGACAGATATAGCACAGATACGCAGTATTTT.

This sequence joins TRBV19 and TRBJ1-2; D possibly corresponds to TRBD1 (6 bases). The germline V gene encodes CDR1 LNHDA and CDR2 SQIVND (reference sequence). V was shortened by 3 bases and J by 8 bases, with 19 bases between the two germline ends. This CDR3 region has 15 residues. As DNA, the CDR3 is TGTGCCAGTAGTATCAGATCCGGCCAGGGGAGAGGCTACACCTTC. The encoded protein is CASSIRSGQGRGYTF. The variable domain in full, with the rest retrieved from reference TRBV19 and TRBJ1-2, is DGGITQSPKYLFRKEGQNVTLSCEQNLNHDAMYWYRQDPGQGLRLIYYSQIVNDFQKGDIAEGYSVSREKKESFPLTVTSAQKNPTAFYLCASSIRSGQGRGYTFGSGTRLTVV.

V usage is TRBV7-9 and J usage is TRBJ2-5; D gene uncertain. This CDR3 region has 11 residues. V gave up 3 bases and J gave up 5 bases, with 4 bases separating them. CDR1 is SEHNR and CDR2 is FQNEAQ in the germline V gene (reference sequence). The CDR3 loop reads CASSFSETQYF. The CDR3 bases are TGTGCCAGCAGCTTTAGCGAGACCCAGTACTTC.

A single count supports this clone. The gene calls are TRBV11-2 and TRBJ2-1; D is unresolved. Germline V gene data show CDR1 as SGHAT and CDR2 as FQNNGV. This CDR3 region has 17 residues. Trimming stripped 1 base from V and 0 bases from J, with 13 bases between. The CDR3 DNA reads TGTGCCAGCAGCTTAGTGGGGTTTATGAGCTCCTACAATGAGCAGTTCTTC. As protein: CASSLVGFMSSYNEQFF.